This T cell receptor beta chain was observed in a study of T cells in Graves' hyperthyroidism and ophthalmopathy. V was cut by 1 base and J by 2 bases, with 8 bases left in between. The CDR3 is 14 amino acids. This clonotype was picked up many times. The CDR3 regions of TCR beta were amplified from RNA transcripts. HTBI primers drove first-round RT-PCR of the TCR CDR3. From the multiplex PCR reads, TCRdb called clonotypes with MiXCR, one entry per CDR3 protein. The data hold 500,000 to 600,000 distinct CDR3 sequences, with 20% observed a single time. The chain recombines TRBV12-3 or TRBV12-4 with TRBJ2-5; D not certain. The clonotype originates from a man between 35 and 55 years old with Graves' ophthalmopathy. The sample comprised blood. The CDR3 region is CASSLVRWQETQYF. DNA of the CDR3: TGTGCCAGCAGTTTAGTGCGGTGGCAAGAGACCCAGTACTTC.